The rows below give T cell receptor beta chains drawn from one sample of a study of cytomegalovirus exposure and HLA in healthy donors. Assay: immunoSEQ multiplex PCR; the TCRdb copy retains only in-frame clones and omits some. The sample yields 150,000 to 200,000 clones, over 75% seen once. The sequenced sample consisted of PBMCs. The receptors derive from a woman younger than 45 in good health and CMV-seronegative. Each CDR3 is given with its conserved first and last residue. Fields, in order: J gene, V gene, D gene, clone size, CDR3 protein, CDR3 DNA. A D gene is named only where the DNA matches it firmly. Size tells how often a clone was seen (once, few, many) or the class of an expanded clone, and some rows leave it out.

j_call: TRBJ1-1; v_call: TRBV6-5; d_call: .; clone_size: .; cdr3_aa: CASSYLWNTEAFF; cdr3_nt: TGTGCCAGCAGTTACTTATGGAACACTGAAGCTTTCTTT
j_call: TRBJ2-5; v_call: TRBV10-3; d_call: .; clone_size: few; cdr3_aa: CAISGGGGNQETQYF; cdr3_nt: TGTGCCATCAGTGGAGGGGGGGGAAACCAAGAGACCCAGTACTTC
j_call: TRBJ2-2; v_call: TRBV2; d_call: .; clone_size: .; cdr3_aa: CASSEAGRNTGELFF; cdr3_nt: TGTGCCAGCAGTGAAGCTGGGAGGAACACCGGGGAGCTGTTTTTT
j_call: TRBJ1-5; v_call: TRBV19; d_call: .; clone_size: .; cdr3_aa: CASSFAKGGTLQPQHF; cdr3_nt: TGTGCCAGTAGTTTCGCTAAGGGGGGGACCCTTCAGCCCCAGCATTTT
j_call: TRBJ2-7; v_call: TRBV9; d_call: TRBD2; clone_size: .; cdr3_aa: CASSPSGGSSYEQYF; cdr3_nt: TGTGCCAGCAGCCCAAGCGGCGGGAGCTCCTACGAGCAGTACTTC
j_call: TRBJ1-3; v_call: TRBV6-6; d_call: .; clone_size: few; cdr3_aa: CATRLLSGNTIYF; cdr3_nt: TGTGCCACCCGACTGCTCTCTGGAAACACCATATATTTT
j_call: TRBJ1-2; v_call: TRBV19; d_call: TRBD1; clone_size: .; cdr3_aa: CASSPGGLNYGYTF; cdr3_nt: TGTGCCAGTAGTCCAGGGGGCCTTAACTATGGCTACACCTTC
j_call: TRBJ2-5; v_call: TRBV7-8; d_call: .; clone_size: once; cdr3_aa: CASLGANQETQYF; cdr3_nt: TGTGCCAGCCTTGGAGCGAACCAAGAGACCCAGTACTTC
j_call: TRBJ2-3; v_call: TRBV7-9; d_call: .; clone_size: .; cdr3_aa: CASSLVEDTQYF; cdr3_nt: TGTGCCAGCAGCTTAGTAGAAGATACGCAGTATTTT
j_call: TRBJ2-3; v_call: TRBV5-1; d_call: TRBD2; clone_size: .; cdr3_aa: CASRGLAGSWTDTQYF; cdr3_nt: TGCGCCAGCCGCGGACTAGCGGGCTCCTGGACAGATACGCAGTATTTT
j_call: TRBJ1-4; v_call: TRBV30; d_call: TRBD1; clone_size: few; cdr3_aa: CAWKRPGQGSREKLFF; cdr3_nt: TGTGCCTGGAAGCGGCCGGGACAGGGATCTCGAGAAAAACTGTTTTTT
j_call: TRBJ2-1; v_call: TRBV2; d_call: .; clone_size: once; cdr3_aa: CASATAGAGLNEQFF; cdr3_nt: TGTGCCAGCGCGACGGCAGGGGCGGGTTTGAATGAGCAGTTCTTC
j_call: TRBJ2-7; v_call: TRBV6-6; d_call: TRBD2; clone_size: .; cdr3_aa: CASSYLSGGSYEQYF; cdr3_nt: TGTGCCAGCAGTTACTTGTCGGGAGGTTCCTACGAGCAGTACTTC
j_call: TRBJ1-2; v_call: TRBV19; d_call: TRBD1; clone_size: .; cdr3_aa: CASSIRDRGYGYTF; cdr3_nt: TGTGCCAGTAGTATCCGGGACAGGGGCTATGGCTACACCTTC
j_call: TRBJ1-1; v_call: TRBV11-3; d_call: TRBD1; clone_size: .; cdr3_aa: CASADRGNTEAFF; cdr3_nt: TGTGCCAGCGCAGACAGGGGGAACACTGAAGCTTTCTTT
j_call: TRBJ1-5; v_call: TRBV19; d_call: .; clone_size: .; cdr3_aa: CASSDSAGNQPQHF; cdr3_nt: TGTGCCAGTAGTGACTCGGCGGGCAATCAGCCCCAGCATTTT
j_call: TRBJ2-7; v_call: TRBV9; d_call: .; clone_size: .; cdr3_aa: CASSVGPTGYEQYF; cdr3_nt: TGTGCCAGCAGCGTTGGCCCTACGGGTTACGAGCAGTACTTC
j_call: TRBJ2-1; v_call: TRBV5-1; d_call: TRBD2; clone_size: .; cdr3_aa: CASSDGGAGYNEQFF; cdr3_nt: TGCGCCAGCAGCGACGGGGGGGCCGGCTACAATGAGCAGTTCTTC
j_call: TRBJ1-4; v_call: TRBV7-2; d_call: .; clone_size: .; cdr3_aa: CASSLGPGSEKLFF; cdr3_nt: TGTGCCAGCAGCTTAGGGCCAGGTAGTGAAAAACTGTTTTTT
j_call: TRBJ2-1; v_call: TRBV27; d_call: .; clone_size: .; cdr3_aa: CASSLEVSSYNEQFF; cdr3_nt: TGTGCCAGCAGTTTAGAGGTCAGCTCCTACAATGAGCAGTTCTTC
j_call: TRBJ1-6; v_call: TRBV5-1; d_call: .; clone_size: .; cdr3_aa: CASSLGETGSPLHF; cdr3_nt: TGCGCCAGCAGCTTAGGGGAAACGGGTTCACCCCTCCACTTT
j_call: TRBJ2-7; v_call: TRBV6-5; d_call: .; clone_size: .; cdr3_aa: CASRHHGVNEQYF; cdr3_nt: TGTGCCAGCAGACACCACGGGGTAAACGAGCAGTACTTC
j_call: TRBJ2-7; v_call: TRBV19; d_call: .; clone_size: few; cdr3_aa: CASSIREDPYEQYF; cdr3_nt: TGTGCCAGTAGTATCAGGGAAGATCCCTACGAGCAGTACTTC
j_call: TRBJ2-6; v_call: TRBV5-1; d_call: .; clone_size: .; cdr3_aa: CASSLPGYGANVLTF; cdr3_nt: TGCGCCAGCAGCTTGCCAGGATATGGGGCCAACGTCCTGACTTTC
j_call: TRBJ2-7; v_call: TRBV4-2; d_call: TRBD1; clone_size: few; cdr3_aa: CASSPGTGRYEQYF; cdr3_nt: TGTGCCAGCAGCCCCGGGACAGGGAGATACGAGCAGTACTTC
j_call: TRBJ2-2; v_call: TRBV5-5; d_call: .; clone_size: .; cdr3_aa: CASSLWAGSTGELFF; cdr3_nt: TGTGCCAGCAGCCTCTGGGCGGGGAGTACCGGGGAGCTGTTTTTT